This T cell receptor beta chain was found in a study of cytomegalovirus exposure and HLA in healthy donors. Whole-study findings and limits: For most TCR beta V segments, an earlier analysis put the productive rate at about 90% or about 30% of the time. One later analysis reportedly identified an Asian-associated ancestry cluster that showed fewer N-insertions than the roughly 700-donor mean.

As concerns this clone: Its target is not known.

Trimming shortened V by 2 bases and J by 8 bases, and 7 bases separated the two germline ends. This CDR3 is 12 amino acids long. The germline gives CDR1 SNHLY, CDR2 FYNNEI. PCR employed 60 Vbeta and 13 Jbeta primers. The authors' processing: Unique TCR beta chains numbered about 79 million in a later analysis, with roughly 10 million shared. Data came from immunoSEQ multiplex PCR; TCRdb stores just in-frame clones and leaves some out. That table gives V, J and clone size, and the DNA gave D and trimming. The table includes about 150,000 clones, about 80% detected once. Sequencing used PBMCs. The clonotype originates from a man younger than 45 in good health and CMV-seropositive. The genes are TRBV2 and TRBJ2-1, with D possibly being TRBD1 (5 bases). CDR3 sequence: CASSEQGYEQFF. The CDR3 nucleotides read TGTGCCAGCAGTGAACAGGGATATGAGCAGTTCTTC.